This T cell receptor beta chain appears in the sequencing data of a study of T cells after yellow fever vaccination. Overall study results and limits: Peak timing came faster in the weaker secondary response, day 5 versus 15.

TCRdb reprocessed the 5' RACE reads via MiXCR and lists one record per CDR3 protein. This table holds 300,000 to 450,000 distinct CDR3 sequences, around 8.1% found once. In its sample, this clonotype was seen many times. No antigen is known for it. Sequenced material: PBMCs, taken more than 40 days after the first yellow fever vaccination. The TCR was taken from a young man who received the YFV17D yellow fever vaccine.

The CDR3 loop is CASSLQTGGETQYF. The CDR3 nucleotides are TGTGCCAGCAGTCTCCAGACAGGGGGGGAGACCCAGTACTTC. V usage is TRBV2 and J usage is TRBJ2-5; 9 bases are shared with TRBD1. Germline CDR1 reads SNHLY; CDR2 reads FYNNEI. This CDR3 contains 14 residues. J lost 5 bases, V lost 5 bases, and 6 bases had no gene match.